This T cell receptor beta chain was observed in a study of T cell repertoires in cytomegalovirus infection. On the study more broadly: CMV infection together with matching HLA type was indicated by public TCR beta signatures.

As concerns this clonotype: No antigen is known for it.

Study-wide findings and caveats: It was HLA-C-restricted CMV-specific TCR beta clonotypes that dominated the response ex vivo.

The CDR3 spans 12 residues. V dropped 4 bases and J dropped 2 bases, with 5 bases sitting between them. CDR1 is SQVTM and CDR2 is ANQGSEA in the germline V gene. From the reads, TCRdb called clonotypes with MiXCR, one entry per CDR3 protein. The table shows about 310,000 distinct CDR3 sequences, with around a quarter occurring only once. This chain joins TRBV29-1 and TRBJ2-2; D is unclear. The starting material was cultured PBMCs, obtained from culture after CMV antigen stimulation. The source is a human donor in good health (CMV status not recorded). Some clones in this sample may be carry-over from other donors' samples. The CDR3 sequence is CSVVDNTGELFF. The CDR3 DNA reads TGCAGCGTTGTCGACAACACCGGGGAGCTGTTTTTT.